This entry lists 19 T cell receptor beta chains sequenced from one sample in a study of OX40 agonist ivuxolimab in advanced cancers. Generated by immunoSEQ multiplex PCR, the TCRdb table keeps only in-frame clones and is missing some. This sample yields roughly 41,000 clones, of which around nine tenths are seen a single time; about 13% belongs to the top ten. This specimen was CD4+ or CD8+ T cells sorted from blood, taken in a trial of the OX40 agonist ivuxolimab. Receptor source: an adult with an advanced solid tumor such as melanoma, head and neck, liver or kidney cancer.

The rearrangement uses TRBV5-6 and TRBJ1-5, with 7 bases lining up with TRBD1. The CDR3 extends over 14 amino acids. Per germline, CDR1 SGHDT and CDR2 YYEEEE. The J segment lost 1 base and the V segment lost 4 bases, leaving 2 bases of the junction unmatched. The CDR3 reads CASSIGGSNQPQHF. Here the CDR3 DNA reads TGTGCCAGCAGCATAGGGGGCAGCAATCAGCCCCAGCATTTT.

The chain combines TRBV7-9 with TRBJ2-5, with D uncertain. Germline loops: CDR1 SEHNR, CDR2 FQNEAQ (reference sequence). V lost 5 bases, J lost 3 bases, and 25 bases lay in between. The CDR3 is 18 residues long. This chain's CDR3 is CASSPPSGSGSSKETQYF. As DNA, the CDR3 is TGTGCCAGCAGCCCCCCGTCGGGTAGTGGGTCCTCTAAAGAGACCCAGTACTTC. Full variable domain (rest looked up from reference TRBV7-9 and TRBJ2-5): DTGVSQNPRHKITKRGQNVTFRCDPISEHNRLYWYRQTLGQGPEFLTYFQNEAQLEKSRLLSDRFSAERPKGSFSTLEIQRTEQGDSAMYLCASSPPSGSGSSKETQYFGPGTRLLVL.

Here the CDR3 reads CASSLGPGGGDGYTF. CDR3 nucleotide sequence: TGTGCCAGCAGCTTAGGTCCAGGGGGCGGAGATGGCTACACCTTC. This chain links TRBV7-9 with TRBJ1-2; 8 bases agree with TRBD1. The CDR3 extends over 15 amino acids. The V gene end was trimmed by 1 base and the J gene end by 6 bases; junction bases not matched to a gene: 7. Per germline, CDR1 SEHNR and CDR2 FQNEAQ (reference sequence).

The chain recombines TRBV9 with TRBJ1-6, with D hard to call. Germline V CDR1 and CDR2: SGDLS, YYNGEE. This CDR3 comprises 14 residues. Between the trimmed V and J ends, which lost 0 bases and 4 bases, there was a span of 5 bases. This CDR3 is CASSVEGYNSPLHF. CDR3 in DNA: TGTGCCAGCAGCGTAGAGGGATATAATTCACCCCTCCACTTT.

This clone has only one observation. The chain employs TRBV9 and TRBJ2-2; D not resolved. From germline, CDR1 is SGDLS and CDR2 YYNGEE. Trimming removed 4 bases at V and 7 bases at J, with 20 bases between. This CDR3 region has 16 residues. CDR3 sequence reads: CASSTRSGAASGELFF. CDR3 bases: TGTGCCAGCAGCACCCGTTCGGGTGCCGCGAGCGGGGAGCTGTTTTTT.

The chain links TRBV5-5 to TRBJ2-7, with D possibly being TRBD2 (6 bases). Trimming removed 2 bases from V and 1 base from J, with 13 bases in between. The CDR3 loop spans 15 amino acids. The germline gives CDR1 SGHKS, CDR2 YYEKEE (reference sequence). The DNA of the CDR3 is TGTGCCAGCAGCTTTGGGACTGGAGAATCCTACGAGCAGTACTTC. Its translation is CASSFGTGESYEQYF.

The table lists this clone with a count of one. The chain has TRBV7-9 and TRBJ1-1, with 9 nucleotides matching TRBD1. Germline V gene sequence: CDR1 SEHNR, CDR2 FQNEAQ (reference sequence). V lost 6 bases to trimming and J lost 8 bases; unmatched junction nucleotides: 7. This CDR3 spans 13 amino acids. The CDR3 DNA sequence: TGTGCCAGCAGTTCCGGGACAGGGCGCGAAGCTTTCTTT. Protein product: CASSSGTGREAFF.

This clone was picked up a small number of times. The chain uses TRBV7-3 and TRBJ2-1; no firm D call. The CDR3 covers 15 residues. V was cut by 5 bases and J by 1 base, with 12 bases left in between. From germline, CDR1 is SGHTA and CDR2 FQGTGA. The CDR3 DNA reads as TGTGCCAGCAGCGTTGACTCCGCTTCCTACAATGAGCAGTTCTTC. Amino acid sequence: CASSVDSASYNEQFF.

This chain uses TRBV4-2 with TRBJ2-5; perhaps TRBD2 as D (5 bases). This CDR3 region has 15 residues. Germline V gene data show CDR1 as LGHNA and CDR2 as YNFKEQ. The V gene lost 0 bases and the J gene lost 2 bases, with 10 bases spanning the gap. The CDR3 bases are TGTGCCAGCAGCCAAGATCCCCAGCGGCAAGAGACCCAGTACTTC. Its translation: CASSQDPQRQETQYF.

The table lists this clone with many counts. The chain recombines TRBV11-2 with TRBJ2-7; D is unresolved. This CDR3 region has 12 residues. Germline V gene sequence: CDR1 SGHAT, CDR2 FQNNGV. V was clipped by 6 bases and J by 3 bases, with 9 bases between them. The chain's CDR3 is CASRATYYEQYF. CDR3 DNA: TGTGCCAGCAGGGCAACATACTACGAGCAGTACTTC.

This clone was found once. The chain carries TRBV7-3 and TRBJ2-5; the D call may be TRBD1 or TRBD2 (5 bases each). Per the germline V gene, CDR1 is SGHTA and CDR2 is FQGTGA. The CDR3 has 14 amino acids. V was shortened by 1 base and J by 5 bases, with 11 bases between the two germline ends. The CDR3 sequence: CASSLNGAAETQYF. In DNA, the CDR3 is TGTGCCAGCAGCTTAAACGGGGCGGCGGAGACCCAGTACTTC.

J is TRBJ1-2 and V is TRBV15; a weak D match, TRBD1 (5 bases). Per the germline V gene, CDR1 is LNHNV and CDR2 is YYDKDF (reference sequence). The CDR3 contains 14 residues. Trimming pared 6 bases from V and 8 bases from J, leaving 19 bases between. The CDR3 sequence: CATSPLLDTAGYTF. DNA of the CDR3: TGTGCCACCAGTCCCCTTTTGGACACTGCCGGCTACACCTTC. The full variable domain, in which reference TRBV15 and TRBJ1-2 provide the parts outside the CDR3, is DAMVIQNPRYQVTQFGKPVTLSCSQTLNHNVMYWYQQKSSQAPKLLFHYYDKDFNNEADTPDNFQSRRPNTSFCFLDIRSPGLGDTAMYLCATSPLLDTAGYTFGSGTRLTVV.

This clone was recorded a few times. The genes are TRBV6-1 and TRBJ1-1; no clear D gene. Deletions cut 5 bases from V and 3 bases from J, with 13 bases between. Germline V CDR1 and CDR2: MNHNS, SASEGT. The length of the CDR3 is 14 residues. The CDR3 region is CASSQGGEDTEAFF. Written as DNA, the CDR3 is TGTGCCAGCAGTCAAGGCGGGGAGGACACTGAAGCTTTCTTT.

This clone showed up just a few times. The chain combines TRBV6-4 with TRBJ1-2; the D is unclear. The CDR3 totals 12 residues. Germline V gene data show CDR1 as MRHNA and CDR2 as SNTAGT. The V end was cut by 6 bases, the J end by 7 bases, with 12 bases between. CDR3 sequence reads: CASRDGFGGYTF. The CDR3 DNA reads TGTGCCAGCAGGGACGGCTTTGGTGGCTACACCTTC.

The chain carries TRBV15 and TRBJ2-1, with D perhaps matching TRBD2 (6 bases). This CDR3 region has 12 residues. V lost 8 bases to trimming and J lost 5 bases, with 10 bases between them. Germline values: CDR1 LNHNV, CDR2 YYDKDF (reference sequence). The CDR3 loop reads CATAWEDNEQFF. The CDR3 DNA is TGTGCCACCGCTTGGGAGGACAATGAGCAGTTCTTC.

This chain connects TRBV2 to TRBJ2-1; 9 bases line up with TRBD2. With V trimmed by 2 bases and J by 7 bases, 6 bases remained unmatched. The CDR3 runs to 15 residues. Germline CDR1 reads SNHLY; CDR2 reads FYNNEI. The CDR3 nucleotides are TGTGCCAGCAGTGAATGGGCGGGGGGGCCTAATGAGCAGTTCTTC. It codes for CASSEWAGGPNEQFF.

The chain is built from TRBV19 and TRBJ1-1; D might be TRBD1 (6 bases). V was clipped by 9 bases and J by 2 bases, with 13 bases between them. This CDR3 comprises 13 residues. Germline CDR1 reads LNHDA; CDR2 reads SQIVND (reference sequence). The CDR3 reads CASRGQTNTEAFF. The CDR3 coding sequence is TGTGCCAGCCGAGGACAGACAAACACTGAAGCTTTCTTT.

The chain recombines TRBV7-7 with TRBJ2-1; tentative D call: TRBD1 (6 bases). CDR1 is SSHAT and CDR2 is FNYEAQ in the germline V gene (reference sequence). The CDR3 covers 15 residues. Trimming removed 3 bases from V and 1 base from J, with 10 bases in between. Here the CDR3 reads CASSLDSGSYNEQFF. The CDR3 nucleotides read TGTGCCAGCAGCTTGGACAGTGGGTCCTACAATGAGCAGTTCTTC.

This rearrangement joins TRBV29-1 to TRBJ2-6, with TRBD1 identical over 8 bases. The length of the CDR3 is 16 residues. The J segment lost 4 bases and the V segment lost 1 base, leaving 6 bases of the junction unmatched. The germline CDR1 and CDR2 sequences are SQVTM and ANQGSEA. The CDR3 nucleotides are TGCAGCGTTGAAGGGACAGGGCACTCCGGGGCCAACGTCCTGACTTTC. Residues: CSVEGTGHSGANVLTF.